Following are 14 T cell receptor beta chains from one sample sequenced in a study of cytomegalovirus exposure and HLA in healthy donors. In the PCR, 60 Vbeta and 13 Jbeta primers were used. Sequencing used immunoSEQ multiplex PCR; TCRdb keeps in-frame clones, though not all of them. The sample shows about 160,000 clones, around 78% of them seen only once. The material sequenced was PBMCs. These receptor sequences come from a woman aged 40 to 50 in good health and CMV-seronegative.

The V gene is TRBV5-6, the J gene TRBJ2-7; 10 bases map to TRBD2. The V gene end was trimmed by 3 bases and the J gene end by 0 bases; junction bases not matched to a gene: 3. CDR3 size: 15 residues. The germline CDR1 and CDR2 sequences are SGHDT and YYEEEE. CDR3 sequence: CASSSSGGYSYEQYF. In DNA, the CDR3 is TGTGCCAGCAGCTCTAGCGGGGGATACTCCTACGAGCAGTACTTC.

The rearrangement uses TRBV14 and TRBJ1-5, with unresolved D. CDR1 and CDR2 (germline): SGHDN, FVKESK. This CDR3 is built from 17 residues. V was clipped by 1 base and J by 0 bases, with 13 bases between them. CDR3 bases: TGTGCCAGCAGCCAAGGCGCTAGAATGTATAGCAATCAGCCCCAGCATTTT. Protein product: CASSQGARMYSNQPQHF.

In DNA form, the CDR3 reads TGTGCCAGTAGCTTCACTTCCTACAATGAGCAGTTCTTC. This codes for CASSFTSYNEQFF. This chain links TRBV19 with TRBJ2-1; no reliable D call. CDR1 is LNHDA and CDR2 is SQIVND in the germline V gene (reference sequence). V gave up 6 bases and J gave up 1 base, with 7 bases separating them. CDR3 length: 13 amino acids.

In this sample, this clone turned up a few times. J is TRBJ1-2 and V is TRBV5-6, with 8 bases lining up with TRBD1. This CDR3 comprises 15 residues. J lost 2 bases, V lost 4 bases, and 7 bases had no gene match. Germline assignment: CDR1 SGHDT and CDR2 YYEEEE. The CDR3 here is CASSRPGQVNYGYTF. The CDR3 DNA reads TGTGCCAGCAGCCGTCCGGGACAGGTGAACTATGGCTACACCTTC. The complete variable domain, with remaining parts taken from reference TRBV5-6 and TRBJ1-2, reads DAGVTQSPTHLIKTRGQQVTLRCSPKSGHDTVSWYQQALGQGPQFIFQYYEEEERQRGNFPDRFSGHQFPNYSSELNVNALLLGDSALYLCASSRPGQVNYGYTFGSGTRLTVV.

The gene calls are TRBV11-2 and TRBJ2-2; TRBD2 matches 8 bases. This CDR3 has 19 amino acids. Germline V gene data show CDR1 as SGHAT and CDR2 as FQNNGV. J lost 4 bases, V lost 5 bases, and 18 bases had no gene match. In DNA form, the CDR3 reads TGTGCCAGCAGCCCCGGAGGACGGGGGGGCCGTAGGCTCACCGGGGAGCTGTTTTTT. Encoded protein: CASSPGGRGGRRLTGELFF. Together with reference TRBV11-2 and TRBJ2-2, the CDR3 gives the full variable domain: EAGVAQSPRYKIIEKRQSVAFWCNPISGHATLYWYQQILGQGPKLLIQFQNNGVVDDSQLPKDRFSAERLKGVDSTLKIQPAKLEDSAVYLCASSPGGRGGRRLTGELFFGEGSRLTVL.

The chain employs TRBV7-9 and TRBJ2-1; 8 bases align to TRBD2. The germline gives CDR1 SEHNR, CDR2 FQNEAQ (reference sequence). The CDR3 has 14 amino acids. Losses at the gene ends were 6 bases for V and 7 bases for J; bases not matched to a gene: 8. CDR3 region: CASSTGGNLNEQFF. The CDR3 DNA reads TGTGCCAGCAGTACGGGGGGGAATCTTAATGAGCAGTTCTTC.

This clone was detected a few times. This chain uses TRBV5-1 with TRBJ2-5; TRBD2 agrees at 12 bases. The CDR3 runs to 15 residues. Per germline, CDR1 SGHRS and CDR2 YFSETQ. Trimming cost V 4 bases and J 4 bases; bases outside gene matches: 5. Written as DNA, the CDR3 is TGCGCCAGCAGCCTAGCGGGGGGGCTGGGAGAGACCCAGTACTTC. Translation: CASSLAGGLGETQYF.

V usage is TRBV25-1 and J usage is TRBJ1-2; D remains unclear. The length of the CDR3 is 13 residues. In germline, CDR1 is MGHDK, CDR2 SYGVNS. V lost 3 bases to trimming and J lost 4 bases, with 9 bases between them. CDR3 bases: TGTGCCAGCAGTGATGTGGTCAGCTATGGCTACACCTTC. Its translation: CASSDVVSYGYTF.

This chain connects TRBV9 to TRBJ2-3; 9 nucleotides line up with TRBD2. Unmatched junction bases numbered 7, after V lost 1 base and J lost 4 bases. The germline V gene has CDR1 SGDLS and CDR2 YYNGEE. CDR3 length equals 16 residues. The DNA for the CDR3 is TGTGCCAGCAGCGTATATGCGGGGGGGCTTCCAGATACGCAGTATTTT. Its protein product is CASSVYAGGLPDTQYF.

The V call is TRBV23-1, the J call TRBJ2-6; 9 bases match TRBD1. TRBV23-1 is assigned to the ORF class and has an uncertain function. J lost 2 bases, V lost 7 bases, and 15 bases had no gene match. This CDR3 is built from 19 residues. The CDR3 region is CASTITGGKRTTGANVLTF. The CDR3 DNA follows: TGCGCCAGCACCATTACAGGGGGCAAGCGAACTACTGGGGCCAACGTCCTGACTTTC.

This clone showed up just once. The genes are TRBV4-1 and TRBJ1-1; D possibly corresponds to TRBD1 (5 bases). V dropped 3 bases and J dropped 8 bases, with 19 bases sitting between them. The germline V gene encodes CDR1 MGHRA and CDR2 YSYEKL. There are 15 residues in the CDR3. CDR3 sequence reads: CASSHPWGRLAEAFF. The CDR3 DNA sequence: TGCGCCAGCAGCCACCCTTGGGGGAGGTTAGCCGAAGCTTTCTTT.

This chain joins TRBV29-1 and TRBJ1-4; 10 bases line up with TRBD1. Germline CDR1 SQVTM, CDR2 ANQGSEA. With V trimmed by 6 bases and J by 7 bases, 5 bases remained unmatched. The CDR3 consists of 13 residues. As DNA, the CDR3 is TGCAGCGTGAAGACAGGGGGCCTTGAAAAACTGTTTTTT. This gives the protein CSVKTGGLEKLFF.

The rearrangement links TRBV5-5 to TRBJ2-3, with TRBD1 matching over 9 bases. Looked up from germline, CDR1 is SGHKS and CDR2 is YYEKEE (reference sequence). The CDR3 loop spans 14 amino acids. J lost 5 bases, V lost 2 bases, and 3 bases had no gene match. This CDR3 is CASSFGTGQDTQYF. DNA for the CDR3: TGTGCCAGCAGCTTTGGGACAGGGCAAGATACGCAGTATTTT.

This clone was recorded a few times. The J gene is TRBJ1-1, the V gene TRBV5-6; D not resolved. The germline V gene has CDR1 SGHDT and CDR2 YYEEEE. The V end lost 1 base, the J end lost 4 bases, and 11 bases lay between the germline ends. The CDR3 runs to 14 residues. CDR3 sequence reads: CASSLRQAGTEAFF. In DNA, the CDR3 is TGTGCCAGCAGCTTGCGGCAAGCGGGCACTGAAGCTTTCTTT.